Below are 20 T cell receptor beta chains sequenced from a single sample in a study of blood T cell repertoires in COVID-19. TCRdb keeps only in-frame clones here, not all; method: immunoSEQ multiplex PCR. The sample carries approximately 230,000 clones, 70% to 90% recorded once. The sequencing input was PBMCs or T cells enriched from blood (not recorded which). Receptors were obtained from a woman between 50 and 59 years old with acute COVID-19.

This chain uses TRBV28 with TRBJ1-6; possible D gene TRBD1, 5 bases. Trimming stripped 1 base from V and 10 bases from J, with 11 bases between. Germline V gene sequence: CDR1 MDHEN, CDR2 SYDVKM. The CDR3 has 14 residues. Here the CDR3 reads CASSLSRAGSPLHF. DNA for the CDR3: TGTGCCAGCAGTTTATCAAGGGCAGGGTCACCCCTCCACTTT.

Details on this clone: This sample also contains other DNA sequences that code for the same CDR3. V gene TRBV27 combines with J gene TRBJ1-1; 9 nucleotides match TRBD1. CDR3 length equals 14 residues. Germline lookup yields CDR1 MNHEY and CDR2 SMNVEV (reference sequence). Trimming at V came to 2 bases and at J to 6 bases, leaving 4 bases not matched to a gene. CDR3 in amino acids: CASSLVQGAPEAFF. The CDR3 region has the DNA TGTGCCAGCAGTTTAGTACAGGGGGCACCTGAAGCTTTCTTT.

DNA of the CDR3: TGTGCCAGCAGCGGTAGGGGGGAGCAGTACTTC. Its translation: CASSGRGEQYF. The chain uses TRBV5-4 and TRBJ2-7, with D possibly matching TRBD1 (6 bases). The length of the CDR3 is 11 residues. Between the trimmed V and J ends, which lost 4 bases and 7 bases, there was a span of 9 bases. Germline loops: CDR1 SGHNT, CDR2 YYREEE (reference sequence).

The chain joins TRBV29-1 to TRBJ2-1, with D possibly matching TRBD1 (6 bases). Germline CDR1 and CDR2: SQVTM and ANQGSEA. The V end lost 6 bases, the J end lost 0 bases, and 15 bases lay between the germline ends. There are 15 residues in the CDR3. The CDR3 protein is CSVAYREPSYNEQFF. CDR3 DNA: TGCAGCGTCGCGTACAGGGAGCCCTCCTACAATGAGCAGTTCTTC.

The chain is built from TRBV5-6 and TRBJ2-1; 11 positions agree with TRBD2. V dropped 0 bases and J dropped 6; count of bases not matched to a gene: 5. CDR3 size: 16 residues. Germline CDR1 is SGHDT and CDR2 is YYEEEE. The CDR3 nucleotides are TGTGCCAGCAGCTTGGAGGTACTAGCGGGAGTCAATGAGCAGTTCTTC. This sequence encodes CASSLEVLAGVNEQFF.

The chain links TRBV5-1 to TRBJ1-5, with D uncertain. The length of the CDR3 is 15 residues. V was clipped by 3 bases and J by 1 base, with 11 bases between them. The germline V gene encodes CDR1 SGHRS and CDR2 YFSETQ. The CDR3 DNA is TGCGCCAGCAGCTGGGAGGGTAACAGCAATCAGCCCCAGCATTTT. Translation gives CASSWEGNSNQPQHF.

The V call is TRBV24-1, the J call TRBJ1-1, with 9 bases identical to TRBD1. This CDR3 region has 12 residues. Germline CDR1 is KGHDR and CDR2 is SFDVKD. Trimming removed 3 bases from V and 10 bases from J; junction bases left unmatched: 2. The CDR3 coding sequence is TGTGCCACCAGTGATGGGGACAGGGTAGCTTTCTTT. Translating it yields CATSDGDRVAFF.

V gene TRBV5-8 combines with J gene TRBJ1-3; D remains unclear. CDR1 is SGHTS, CDR2 YDEGEE, per germline. This CDR3 has 17 amino acids. Trimming removed 1 base from V and 0 bases from J, with 14 bases in between. The CDR3 DNA reads TGTGCCAGCAGCTTGACCCTCGACTCCCGCTCTGGAAACACCATATATTTT. Encoded protein: CASSLTLDSRSGNTIYF.

This clone was recorded only once. V usage is TRBV3-1 (or the pseudogene TRBV3-2) and J usage is TRBJ1-1, with D hard to call. Per the germline V gene, CDR1 is LGHDT and CDR2 is YNNKEL (reference sequence). Trimming pared 4 bases from V and 1 base from J, leaving 16 bases between. CDR3 length equals 16 residues. The CDR3 sequence is CASSPYRSEGNTEAFF. CDR3 coding DNA: TGTGCCAGCAGCCCCTACCGGTCGGAGGGGAACACTGAAGCTTTCTTT.

The chain couples TRBV27 to TRBJ2-7, with TRBD2 identical over 7 bases. V lost 1 base, J lost 2 bases, and 2 bases stayed unmatched. Germline lookup yields CDR1 MNHEY and CDR2 SMNVEV (reference sequence). The CDR3 contains 14 residues. The CDR3 protein is CASSLWGGTYEQYF. CDR3 nucleotide sequence: TGTGCCAGCAGTTTATGGGGGGGGACCTACGAGCAGTACTTC.

A few counts support this clone. The J gene is TRBJ2-3, the V gene TRBV29-1; possible D gene TRBD2, 6 bases. The CDR3 sequence is 16 residues long. Trimming took off 3 bases at V and 0 bases at J, with 16 bases between the two ends. CDR1 and CDR2 (germline): SQVTM, ANQGSEA. The CDR3 sequence is CSVEGPAGTSTDTQYF. CDR3 coding DNA: TGCAGCGTTGAGGGTCCGGCGGGAACTAGCACAGATACGCAGTATTTT.

V usage is TRBV5-1 and J usage is TRBJ1-4; TRBD1 matches at 9 bases. V lost 4 bases, J lost 7 bases, and 8 bases stayed unmatched. CDR1 and CDR2 from the germline V gene are SGHRS and YFSETQ. The CDR3 consists of 15 residues. The chain's CDR3 is CASSPSGQGGEKLFF. CDR3 DNA sequence: TGCGCCAGCAGCCCGTCGGGACAGGGTGGTGAAAAACTGTTTTTT.

The gene calls are TRBV11-1 and TRBJ2-2; TRBD1 is a possible D gene (5 bases). V lost 6 bases, J lost 6 bases, and 11 bases lay in between. This CDR3 has 13 amino acids. CDR1 is SGHAT, CDR2 FQDESV, per germline (reference sequence). As DNA, the CDR3 is TGTGCCAGCAGATTTACAGGTCCCGGGGAGCTGTTTTTT. Its protein product is CASRFTGPGELFF.

The V gene is TRBV19, the J gene TRBJ2-3; possibly TRBD1 for D (6 bases). Germline values: CDR1 LNHDA, CDR2 SQIVND (reference sequence). Trimming stripped 6 bases from V and 2 bases from J, with 15 bases between. The CDR3 is made up of 15 amino acids. The CDR3 spells CASRGQTEITDTQYF. The DNA for the CDR3 is TGTGCCAGTAGGGGACAAACAGAGATCACAGATACGCAGTATTTT. Filled out from reference TRBV19 and TRBJ2-3, the complete variable domain reads DGGITQSPKYLFRKEGQNVTLSCEQNLNHDAMYWYRQDPGQGLRLIYYSQIVNDFQKGDIAEGYSVSREKKESFPLTVTSAQKNPTAFYLCASRGQTEITDTQYFGPGTRLTVL.

The gene calls are TRBV3-1 (or the pseudogene TRBV3-2) and TRBJ1-1; D may be TRBD1 (6 bases). In germline, CDR1 is LGHDT, CDR2 YNNKEL (reference sequence). V was pared by 3 bases and J by 4 bases, with 9 bases between. The CDR3 has 13 amino acids. The CDR3 sequence is CASSHRGGTEAFF. CDR3 bases: TGTGCCAGCAGCCACAGGGGTGGCACTGAAGCTTTCTTT.

Notes on this clone: Other DNA variants within this sample encode the same CDR3. V and J are TRBV18 and TRBJ2-2; D unresolved. Looked up from germline, CDR1 is KGHSH and CDR2 is LQKENI. V lost 2 bases to trimming and J lost 4 bases, with 8 bases between them. The CDR3 contains 14 residues. Written as DNA, the CDR3 is TGTGCCAGCTCACCAGGGCTATCCACCGGGGAGCTGTTTTTT. Protein: CASSPGLSTGELFF.

The genes are TRBV27 and TRBJ1-1, with 7 bases lining up with TRBD1. V was clipped by 6 bases and J by 0 bases; unmatched bases: 10. Germline V gene data show CDR1 as MNHEY and CDR2 as SMNVEV (reference sequence). The CDR3 is 16 residues long. The chain's CDR3 is CASRLRGGRVNTEAFF. CDR3 in DNA: TGTGCCAGCAGGCTACGAGGGGGCCGGGTGAACACTGAAGCTTTCTTT.

In regard to this clone: The sample has other DNA sequences that encode this CDR3 too. The J gene is TRBJ2-1, the V gene TRBV9; 8 nucleotides line up with TRBD2. Germline CDR1 is SGDLS and CDR2 is YYNGEE. The CDR3 has 15 residues. The V and J ends lost 5 bases and 1 base, in that order; junction bases with no gene match: 5. In DNA form, the CDR3 reads TGTGCCAGCAGTGTAAGCGGGAGTTCCTACAATGAGCAGTTCTTC. Translated: CASSVSGSSYNEQFF.

The chain links TRBV27 to TRBJ2-7; D not certain. The CDR3 length is 13 residues. Between the trimmed V and J ends, which lost 0 bases and 3 bases, there was a span of 6 bases. Germline V gene data show CDR1 as MNHEY and CDR2 as SMNVEV (reference sequence). Written as DNA, the CDR3 is TGTGCCAGCAGTTTATCGAGGCGCTACGAGCAGTACTTC. Translating it yields CASSLSRRYEQYF.

This clone was counted between two and nine times. The chain uses TRBV7-8 and TRBJ1-1; D is possibly TRBD1 (5 bases). Looked up from germline, CDR1 is SGHVS and CDR2 is FQNEAQ. The CDR3 is 15 amino acids. Trimming removed 2 bases from V and 0 bases from J, with 10 bases in between. The DNA for the CDR3 is TGTGCCAGCAGCTTAACCGACAGCATGAACACTGAAGCTTTCTTT. Its protein is CASSLTDSMNTEAFF.